The 32 T cell receptor beta chains below all came from one sample that was sequenced in a study of CD8 T cells in Susac syndrome. After extraction with the RNeasy kit, roughly 0.5 to 1 ug of the RNA was reverse transcribed using random hexamers. MiXCR, applied by TCRdb to the immunoSEQ multiplex PCR reads, yields one record per CDR3 protein. The sample includes 84,000 or so distinct CDR3 sequences, approximately 95% of them seen just once. Sequenced sample: CD8+ T cells from PBMCs. The receptors come from a human donor with Susac syndrome.

This CDR3 reads CASSHMRDSTGELFF. The CDR3 DNA reads as TGTGCCAGCTCACATATGAGAGATAGCACCGGGGAGCTGTTTTTT. The genes are TRBV18 and TRBJ2-2; D is undetermined. V was clipped by 4 bases and J by 4 bases, with 13 bases between them. The CDR3 length is 15 residues. Germline assignment: CDR1 KGHSH and CDR2 LQKENI.

The chain couples TRBV27 to TRBJ2-5; D gene unclear. Germline loops: CDR1 MNHEY, CDR2 SMNVEV (reference sequence). V was cut by 1 base and J by 1 base, with 10 bases left in between. CDR3 length: 15 amino acids. This CDR3 is CASSLLPDPQETQYF. As DNA, the CDR3 is TGTGCCAGCAGTTTATTGCCAGACCCCCAAGAGACCCAGTACTTC.

This chain connects TRBV2 to TRBJ2-7; D not resolved. With 10 bases removed from V and 0 bases from J, the gap between germline ends came to 13 bases. Germline CDR1 and CDR2: SNHLY and FYNNEI. The CDR3 covers 13 residues. The CDR3 DNA sequence: TGTGCCATACGGACGGTATCCTCCTACGAGCAGTACTTC. As protein: CAIRTVSSYEQYF.

The chain joins TRBV6-2 or TRBV6-3 to TRBJ2-2; no clear D gene. This CDR3 contains 13 residues. V was cut by 6 bases and J by 4 bases, with 9 bases left in between. The germline gives CDR1 MNHEY, CDR2 SVGEGT. The CDR3 sequence is CASSVAGTGELFF. For the CDR3, the DNA is TGTGCCAGCAGCGTCGCAGGCACCGGGGAGCTGTTTTTT.

CDR3 bases: TGTGCCAGCGACTCTGGGGCCAACGTCCTGACTTTC. Translating gives CASDSGANVLTF. V gene TRBV19 combines with J gene TRBJ2-6; D not resolved. This CDR3 is built from 12 residues. V was shortened by 9 bases and J by 0 bases, with 3 bases between the two germline ends. Germline V CDR1 and CDR2: LNHDA, SQIVND (reference sequence).

This chain joins TRBV11-2 and TRBJ2-7, with D perhaps matching TRBD1 (6 bases). V was shortened by 1 base and J by 5 bases, with 12 bases between the two germline ends. The length of the CDR3 is 14 residues. From germline, CDR1 is SGHAT and CDR2 FQNNGV. The CDR3 is CASSLVPGVHEQYF. CDR3 nucleotides: TGTGCCAGCAGCTTAGTCCCAGGGGTACACGAGCAGTACTTC.

This clonotype is a singleton in its sample. The chain links TRBV7-2 to TRBJ2-3, with a possible D match to TRBD1 (5 bases). Germline-derived CDR1 and CDR2 are SGHTA and FQGNSA. The CDR3 loop spans 13 amino acids. The V end lost 5 bases, the J end lost 2 bases, and 8 bases lay between the germline ends. The CDR3 nucleotides are TGTGCCAGCAGCGGACACAACACAGATACGCAGTATTTT. Its protein product is CASSGHNTDTQYF.

The rearrangement uses TRBV20-1 and TRBJ1-2; D is undetermined. This CDR3 is built from 13 residues. Trimming took off 6 bases at V and 1 base at J, with 12 bases between the two ends. Germline V gene sequence: CDR1 DFQATT, CDR2 SNEGSKA (reference sequence). The CDR3 DNA follows: TGCAGTGCGCCGAACGGAATTAACTATGGCTACACCTTC. Translating gives CSAPNGINYGYTF.

The V gene is TRBV7-6, the J gene TRBJ2-7, with TRBD2 matching 7 bases. The germline V gene encodes CDR1 SGHVS and CDR2 FNYEAQ. The CDR3 sequence is 12 residues long. The trim removed 1 base at V and 6 bases at J, leaving 0 bases unmatched. CDR3 loop: CASSLGEGEQYF. The CDR3 DNA is TGTGCCAGCAGCTTAGGGGAGGGCGAGCAGTACTTC. Supplemented by reference TRBV7-6 and TRBJ2-7, the full variable domain reads GAGVSQSPRYKVTKRGQDVALRCDPISGHVSLYWYRQALGQGPEFLTYFNYEAQQDKSGLPNDRFSAERPEGSISTLTIQRTEQRDSAMYRCASSLGEGEQYFGPGTRLTVT.

The J gene is TRBJ2-1, the V gene TRBV11-2, with TRBD2 as a possible D gene (5 bases). V was trimmed by 5 bases and J by 10 bases, leaving 12 bases between them. Germline CDR1 SGHAT, CDR2 FQNNGV. The CDR3 has 12 amino acids. The CDR3 DNA is TGTGCCAGCAGCCCAGCCGGGGAGGAGCAGTTCTTC. Its protein is CASSPAGEEQFF. Full variable domain (missing parts from reference TRBV11-2 and TRBJ2-1): EAGVAQSPRYKIIEKRQSVAFWCNPISGHATLYWYQQILGQGPKLLIQFQNNGVVDDSQLPKDRFSAERLKGVDSTLKIQPAKLEDSAVYLCASSPAGEEQFFGPGTRLTVL.

The chain is built from TRBV27 and TRBJ2-1; 7 bases fit TRBD2. V lost 6 bases and J lost 7; bases outside the gene matches: 3. The CDR3 length is 12 residues. Germline CDR1 and CDR2: MNHEY and SMNVEV (reference sequence). CDR3 protein: CASSLSGNEQFF. CDR3 DNA: TGTGCCAGCAGCCTTAGCGGGAATGAGCAGTTCTTC.

V gene TRBV20-1 combines with J gene TRBJ2-1, with TRBD2 matching over 8 bases. Trimming took 1 base from V and 4 from J; bases not matched to a gene: 9. Per the germline V gene, CDR1 is DFQATT and CDR2 is SNEGSKA (reference sequence). This CDR3 contains 16 residues. The CDR3 sequence: CSARVGEAGDYNEQFF. In DNA form, the CDR3 reads TGCAGTGCTAGAGTGGGGGAAGCGGGGGATTACAATGAGCAGTTCTTC.

V usage is TRBV5-6 and J usage is TRBJ2-7; 7 positions agree with TRBD1. This CDR3 region has 12 residues. Losses at the gene ends were 5 bases for V and 5 bases for J; bases not matched to a gene: 4. Per germline, CDR1 SGHDT and CDR2 YYEEEE. The CDR3 protein is CASSEQGNEQYF. The DNA of the CDR3 is TGTGCCAGCAGTGAACAGGGGAACGAGCAGTACTTC.

For the CDR3, the DNA is TGCGCCAGCAGCCAAGATCAGGGCTCTGGGGCCAACGTCCTGACTTTC. Residues: CASSQDQGSGANVLTF. The rearrangement joins TRBV4-1 to TRBJ2-6, with D tentatively TRBD1 (5 bases). This CDR3 has 16 residues. Germline CDR1 and CDR2: MGHRA and YSYEKL. V was trimmed by 0 bases and J by 0 bases, leaving 6 bases between them.

The V call is TRBV4-1, the J call TRBJ1-2, with D possibly being TRBD1 (5 bases). Germline V gives CDR1 MGHRA, CDR2 YSYEKL. V gave up 1 base and J gave up 0 bases, with 9 bases separating them. The CDR3 extends over 15 amino acids. The CDR3 loop is CASSQVRGANYGYTF. In DNA form, the CDR3 reads TGCGCCAGCAGCCAAGTTAGGGGCGCTAACTATGGCTACACCTTC.

V is TRBV19 and J is TRBJ1-5, with D maybe TRBD1 (5 bases). This CDR3 is 14 amino acids long. The V gene lost 9 bases and the J gene lost 0 bases, with 12 bases spanning the gap. Germline CDR1 reads LNHDA; CDR2 reads SQIVND (reference sequence). CDR3 loop: CASRTGDSNQPQHF. CDR3 DNA sequence: TGTGCCAGCCGAACAGGAGATAGCAATCAGCCCCAGCATTTT.

This sequence joins TRBV4-2 and TRBJ2-5; 9 bases align to TRBD2. Germline CDR1 is LGHNA and CDR2 is YNFKEQ. V shed 5 bases and J 5 bases; nucleotides not matched to a gene: 6. This CDR3 has 14 residues. The CDR3 DNA sequence: TGTGCCAGCAGCGTAACTAGCGGGCATGAGACCCAGTACTTC. Its protein is CASSVTSGHETQYF.

The V and J genes are TRBV4-1 and TRBJ2-7; TRBD1 is a possible D gene (5 bases). The CDR3 covers 15 residues. Germline loops: CDR1 MGHRA, CDR2 YSYEKL. Trimming took 0 bases from V and 3 from J, leaving 12 bases between them. The CDR3, as DNA: TGCGCCAGCAGCCAAGAGGCAGGGCGAAACTACGAGCAGTACTTC. Protein: CASSQEAGRNYEQYF.

The chain carries TRBV29-1 and TRBJ1-5; 9 bases match TRBD1. The CDR3 runs 15 residues. Germline V gene data show CDR1 as SQVTM and CDR2 as ANQGSEA. J was trimmed by 5 bases and V by 1 base; bases with no gene match: 6. The CDR3 bases are TGCAGCGTTGAAGTTTCCGGGGACAGGGATCAGCCCCAGCATTTT. This encodes CSVEVSGDRDQPQHF.

A note on this clonotype: Its ends do not fully match the called genes, so a read error is possible. This chain joins TRBV29-1 and TRBJ1-2; D gene uncertain. Germline CDR1 is SQVTM and CDR2 is ANQGSEA. The CDR3 runs 10 residues. The CDR3 is CSVEGGGYTF. The CDR3 coding sequence is TGCAGCGTGGAAGGTGGTGGCTACACCTTC. Together with reference TRBV29-1 and TRBJ1-2, the CDR3 gives the full variable domain: SAVISQKPSRDICQRGTSLTIQCQVDSQVTMMFWYRQQPGQSLTLIATANQGSEATYESGFVIDKFPISRPNLTFSTLTVSNMSPEDSSIYLCSVEGGGYTFGSGTRLTVV.

The rearrangement uses TRBV9 and TRBJ2-2; 8 positions agree with TRBD2. Germline V lookup: CDR1 SGDLS, CDR2 YYNGEE. CDR3 length: 15 amino acids. Trimming at V came to 2 bases and at J to 6 bases, leaving 6 bases not matched to a gene. CDR3 in amino acids: CASSVEAGAPGELFF. CDR3 sequence (DNA): TGTGCCAGCAGCGTCGAAGCGGGAGCCCCCGGGGAGCTGTTTTTT.

The V gene is TRBV6-5, the J gene TRBJ2-3; D is undetermined. Germline CDR1 is MNHEY and CDR2 is SVGAGI. This CDR3 comprises 11 residues. Trimming removed 6 bases from V and 4 bases from J, with 5 bases in between. CDR3 DNA: TGTGCCAGCAGCCGTCCAGATACGCAGTATTTT. This translates into CASSRPDTQYF.

The J gene is TRBJ2-2, the V gene TRBV29-1; 8 nucleotides match TRBD1. CDR1 and CDR2 (germline): SQVTM, ANQGSEA. The V and J ends lost 3 bases and 6 bases, in that order; junction bases with no gene match: 18. The CDR3 consists of 18 residues. The CDR3 DNA reads TGCAGCGTTGAGTCCGCAGGACAGGGATCGTCGTTGTCCGGGGAGCTGTTTTTT. Protein sequence: CSVESAGQGSSLSGELFF.

This clonotype appeared a single time. The genes are TRBV3-1 and TRBJ2-2, with a tentative D call TRBD1 (5 bases). Trimming removed 0 bases from V and 7 bases from J, with 9 bases in between. The CDR3 loop spans 14 amino acids. The germline V gene encodes CDR1 LGHDT and CDR2 YNNKEL (reference sequence). The CDR3 reads CASSQDRENGELFF. For the CDR3, the DNA is TGTGCCAGCAGCCAAGACAGGGAAAACGGGGAGCTGTTTTTT.

The CDR3 region is CASSRSGPTEQFF. CDR3 in DNA: TGTGCCAGCAGCCGCAGCGGACCCACGGAGCAGTTCTTC. The J gene is TRBJ2-1, the V gene TRBV6-5; a weak D match, TRBD2 (5 bases). Trimming stripped 6 bases from V and 10 bases from J, with 16 bases between. The CDR3 totals 13 residues. CDR1 MNHEY and CDR2 SVGAGI come from the germline V gene.

V is TRBV4-3 and J is TRBJ2-1; 12 nucleotides align to TRBD2. CDR1 and CDR2 (germline): LGHNA, YSLEER. The CDR3 runs to 19 residues. V shed 0 bases, J shed 3 bases, and the junction held 9 bases outside the gene matches. Here the CDR3 DNA reads TGCGCCAGCAGCCAAGAATCGATCCTAGCGGGAGGGGTCTACAATGAGCAGTTCTTC. Translation gives CASSQESILAGGVYNEQFF.

The chain links TRBV28 to TRBJ2-1, with 12 bases lining up with TRBD2. Germline V gene lookup returns CDR1 MDHEN and CDR2 SYDVKM. J was trimmed by 6 bases and V by 3 bases; bases with no gene match: 3. The CDR3 spans 15 residues. This CDR3 is CASSFPTSGSNEQFF. In nucleotides, the CDR3 is TGTGCCAGCAGTTTCCCGACTAGCGGGAGCAATGAGCAGTTCTTC.

This sequence joins TRBV29-1 and TRBJ2-1, with 9 bases aligning to TRBD2. This CDR3 has 15 residues. V shed 1 base, J shed 2 bases, and the junction held 3 bases outside the gene matches. Germline V CDR1 and CDR2: SQVTM, ANQGSEA. The CDR3 loop is CSVEGPSGTYNEQFF. The DNA for the CDR3 is TGCAGCGTTGAAGGTCCTAGCGGGACCTACAATGAGCAGTTCTTC.

This chain joins TRBV9 and TRBJ2-7; 11 nucleotides match TRBD2. Germline V gives CDR1 SGDLS, CDR2 YYNGEE. After removal of 0 bases from V and 12 bases from J, the junction contained 8 bases not matched to a gene. CDR3 length: 14 amino acids. CDR3 region: CASSVDPSGRNRYF. In nucleotides, the CDR3 is TGTGCCAGCAGCGTAGATCCTAGCGGGAGGAATCGGTACTTC. Looking up the rest from reference TRBV9 and TRBJ2-7 gives the full variable domain: DSGVTQTPKHLITATGQRVTLRCSPRSGDLSVYWYQQSLDQGLQFLIQYYNGEERAKGNILERFSAQQFPDLHSELNLSSLELGDSALYFCASSVDPSGRNRYFGPGTRLTVT.

The chain employs TRBV7-9 and TRBJ2-7, with TRBD1 matching 12 bases. Germline lookup yields CDR1 SEHNR and CDR2 FQNEAQ (reference sequence). This CDR3 is 14 amino acids long. The trim removed 5 bases at V and 5 bases at J, leaving 4 bases unmatched. The CDR3 bases are TGTGCCAGCAGCCAGGGACAGGGGGCCAACGAGCAGTACTTC. Residues: CASSQGQGANEQYF.

The rearrangement links TRBV12-3 or TRBV12-4 to TRBJ2-5; D perhaps matches TRBD1 (6 bases). The CDR3 totals 14 residues. V was cut by 5 bases and J by 4 bases, with 14 bases left in between. The CDR3 DNA is TGTGCCAGCAGTGACCTGATCAGGGGAGAGACCCAGTACTTC. Translation gives CASSDLIRGETQYF.

J is TRBJ2-5 and V is TRBV21-1; the DNA was not used to check the table's D call, TRBD1. TRBV21-1 is noted as a pseudogene. CDR3 length equals 16 residues. CDR3 nucleotides: TGTGCCAGCAGCGCACGAACAGGGGTTGAGTTGGAGACCCAGTACTTC. Encoded protein: CASSARTGVELETQYF.